This TCR beta chain emerged from a study of technical replicates of blood from a few donors. Germline trimming cut 5 bases from V and 0 bases from J; bases unmatched to any gene: 7. Germline V lookup: CDR1 SGHAT, CDR2 FQNNGV. CDR3 length equals 16 residues. This clone occurred once. Data came from immunoSEQ multiplex PCR; TCRdb stores just in-frame clones and leaves some out. The sample holds about 98,000 clones, under 97% seen once. This receptor was identified in a human donor in good health. The sequenced sample was T cells isolated from PBMCs. The genes are TRBV11-2 and TRBJ2-7; 10 bases are shared with TRBD1. The CDR3 DNA sequence: TGTGCCAGCAGCAAGGCCTGGGACAGGGGCTCCTACGAGCAGTACTTC. It specifies CASSKAWDRGSYEQYF.